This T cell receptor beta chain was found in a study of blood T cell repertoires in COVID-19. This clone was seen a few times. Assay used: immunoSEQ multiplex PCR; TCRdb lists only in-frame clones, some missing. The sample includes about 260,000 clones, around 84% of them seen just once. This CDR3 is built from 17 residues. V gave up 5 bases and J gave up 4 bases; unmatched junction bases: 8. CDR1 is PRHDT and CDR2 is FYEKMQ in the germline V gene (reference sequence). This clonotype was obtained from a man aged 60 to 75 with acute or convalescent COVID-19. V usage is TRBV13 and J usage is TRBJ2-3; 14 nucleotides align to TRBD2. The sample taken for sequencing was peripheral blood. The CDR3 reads CASSPPTSGRAPDTQYF. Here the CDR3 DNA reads TGTGCCAGCAGCCCCCCGACTAGCGGGAGGGCCCCAGATACGCAGTATTTT.